A selection of T cell receptor beta chains follows, all from one sample in a study of cytomegalovirus exposure and HLA in healthy donors. Libraries were prepared by immunoSEQ multiplex PCR; TCRdb keeps only in-frame clonotypes and omits some of them. The table has over 100,000 clones, about 76% seen once. The sample consisted of PBMCs. These receptors originate from a man aged 35 to 55 in good health and CMV-seropositive. Each CDR3 is given with its conserved first and last residue. A D gene is named only where the DNA matches it firmly. Clone size appears in some rows only: once, few, many, or a class for an expanded clone.

abundance	v_gene	j_gene	len	d_gene	CDR3nt	CDR3aa
-	TRBV7-9	TRBJ2-5	15	-	TGTGCCAGCAGCTCCGGGGGAGCTCCCGAGGAGACCCAGTACTTC	CASSSGGAPEETQYF
-	TRBV10-3	TRBJ1-2	15	TRBD1	TGTGCCATATTAATACAGGGGGCTAATGGCTATGGCTACACCTTC	CAILIQGANGYGYTF
-	TRBV29-1	TRBJ1-5	15	TRBD1	TGCAGCGTCCGACAGGGGGAAGGTGGCAATCAGCCCCAGCATTTT	CSVRQGEGGNQPQHF
-	TRBV18	TRBJ2-7	14	TRBD2	TGTGCCAGCTCACCACTGCGGGGACTAGACGAGCAGTACTTC	CASSPLRGLDEQYF
-	TRBV5-1	TRBJ2-7	14	TRBD2	TGCGCCAGCAGCTCGGCTAGCGGGCCCTACGAGCAGTACTTC	CASSSASGPYEQYF
-	TRBV18	TRBJ1-1	14	-	TGTGCCAGCTCACCCGAGGGTAGGTCCACTGAAGCTTTCTTT	CASSPEGRSTEAFF
-	TRBV6-6	TRBJ1-2	13	-	TGTGCCAGCAGTTACCAGGTCAACTATGGCTACACCTTC	CASSYQVNYGYTF
-	TRBV29-1	TRBJ2-7	15	TRBD1	TGCAGCGTTGAGGGCGGGACAGGGGGCTCCTACGAGCAGTACTTC	CSVEGGTGGSYEQYF
-	TRBV4-2	TRBJ1-2	16	TRBD1	TGTGCCAGCAGCCAAGATCGGGACAGGGGGCTTAGTGGCTACACCTTC	CASSQDRDRGLSGYTF
-	TRBV28	TRBJ1-2	15	TRBD1	TGTGCCAGCAGTGGAGAGGCGCAGGGGGCCTATGGCTACACCTTC	CASSGEAQGAYGYTF
-	TRBV7-9	TRBJ1-3	18	TRBD1	TGTGCCAGCAGCTCACAGAGGAGGGGACAGGACTCTGGAAACACCATATATTTT	CASSSQRRGQDSGNTIYF
few	TRBV6-5	TRBJ1-2	14	-	TGTGCCAGCACCGCATGGGACTCGAACTATGGCTACACCTTC	CASTAWDSNYGYTF
once	TRBV5-1	TRBJ2-7	19	TRBD2	TGCGCCAGCAGCTTGGGACGTACAGTTAGGCGGGAGGGCCCTCACGAGCAGTACTTC	CASSLGRTVRREGPHEQYF
-	TRBV10-3	TRBJ1-3	17	-	TGTGCCATCAGTGAGTCGTTCAGGGTTGCCTCTGGAAACACCATATATTTT	CAISESFRVASGNTIYF
-	TRBV28	TRBJ2-7	14	TRBD1	TGTGCCAGCAGTTACCCGGGACAGCCCTACGAGCAGTACTTC	CASSYPGQPYEQYF
few	TRBV7-2	TRBJ2-4	17	-	TGTGCCAGCAGCTTATTGGGTGTTACTATAGCCAAAAACATTCAGTACTTC	CASSLLGVTIAKNIQYF
few	TRBV6-5	TRBJ1-1	14	TRBD1	TGTGCCAGCAGGATCAGGGGGCTGAACACTGAAGCTTTCTTT	CASRIRGLNTEAFF
-	TRBV19	TRBJ1-3	14	TRBD1	TGTGCCAGTAGTACGACAGGGGCAGGAAACACCATATATTTT	CASSTTGAGNTIYF
-	TRBV2	TRBJ2-7	17	TRBD2	TGTGCCAGCAGCACTATACCCTCCCTAGCGGGGCTATACGAGCAGTACTTC	CASSTIPSLAGLYEQYF
-	TRBV5-4	TRBJ2-5	14	-	TGTGCCAGCAGGCGGGGACAGACCGGGGAGACCCAGTACTTC	CASRRGQTGETQYF
-	TRBV28	TRBJ1-5	14	TRBD1	TGTGCCAGCAGTCAAACAGGGGGCGGCCAGCCCCAGCATTTT	CASSQTGGGQPQHF
-	TRBV21-1	TRBJ2-7	14	-	TGTGCCAGCAGCGGCCGACAGGGGTCCTACGAGCAGTACTTC	CASSGRQGSYEQYF
-	TRBV27	TRBJ2-1	14	-	TGTGCCAGCACCGCGTTGGGCAGGGTCCATGAGCAGTTCTTC	CASTALGRVHEQFF
-	TRBV7-8	TRBJ2-3	16	TRBD1	TGTGCCAGCAGCTTAGAAGGACAGGGGGCGGGGGATACGCAGTATTTT	CASSLEGQGAGDTQYF
few	TRBV4-2	TRBJ1-3	15	TRBD1	TGTGCCAGCAGCCGGGAGGGACAGGGTTTAAACACCATATATTTT	CASSREGQGLNTIYF
once	TRBV6-1	TRBJ1-4	11	-	TGTGCCAGCAGTTACAGTGAAAAACTGTTTTTT	CASSYSEKLFF
-	TRBV5-1	TRBJ2-2	15	TRBD1	TGCGCCAGCAGCCTCCGGGACAGAAACACCGGGGAGCTGTTTTTT	CASSLRDRNTGELFF
-	TRBV6-6	TRBJ1-1	13	-	TGTGCCAGCACTGATGGGGCTAGGTCTGAAGCTTTCTTT	CASTDGARSEAFF